This T cell receptor beta chain stems from a study of OX40 agonist ivuxolimab in advanced cancers. Study details: Every 2 weeks, ivuxolimab was infused into the patients intravenously at between 0.01 and 10 mg/kg. General observations from the study: Among the least clonally expanded were partial responders at 0.1-3.0 mg/kg. In a subset of nonresponders, normalized T-cell clonal expansion was also low.

V dropped 0 bases and J dropped 9 bases, with 10 bases sitting between them. In germline, CDR1 is SGHDT, CDR2 YYEEEE. The CDR3 has 13 amino acids. Comments on this clone: What it binds is not known.

Assay used: immunoSEQ multiplex PCR; TCRdb lists only in-frame clones, some missing. The sample contains about 50,000 clones, over 75% of which appear only once. Sampled blood was obtained at baseline, cycle 4 day 1, and cycle 7 day 1. This receptor was identified in an adult with an advanced solid tumor such as melanoma, head and neck, liver or kidney cancer. This material consisted of CD4+ or CD8+ T cells sorted from blood, taken in a trial of the OX40 agonist ivuxolimab. V gene TRBV5-6 combines with J gene TRBJ1-5; D is undetermined. CDR3 in amino acids: CASSLGETGPQHF. The CDR3 DNA reads TGTGCCAGCAGCTTGGGAGAGACGGGGCCCCAGCATTTT.